This record concerns one T cell receptor (beta chain) sequence. Trimming took 4 bases from V and 0 from J; bases not matched to a gene: 2. This CDR3 comprises 15 residues. Per germline, CDR1 SEHNR and CDR2 FQNEAQ (reference sequence). Original analysis: Reference gene primer amplification gave nucleated cell count estimates. Produced via immunoSEQ multiplex PCR; TCRdb's table is partial and in-frame only. Clone size and the V and J calls come from that table; the DNA yielded D and trimming. Among about 140,000 clones listed, around 84% were seen once. These data are taken from a study of blood T cell repertoires in COVID-19. About the study: The United States, Italy and Spain provided the acute and convalescent COVID-19 samples. The analysed material was cDNA or gDNA that came from T cells, B-cell-depleted T cells, or PBMCs.

The sample comprised peripheral blood. The receptor was derived from a human donor in a cohort sampled during active COVID-19. The rearrangement links TRBV7-9 to TRBJ2-4, with 8 bases fitting TRBD2. The CDR3 nucleotides read TGTGCCAGCAGCTCTCTAGCGGGAGCCAAAAACATTCAGTACTTC. Its protein product is CASSSLAGAKNIQYF. Full variable domain (missing parts from reference TRBV7-9 and TRBJ2-4): DTGVSQNPRHKITKRGQNVTFRCDPISEHNRLYWYRQTLGQGPEFLTYFQNEAQLEKSRLLSDRFSAERPKGSFSTLEIQRTEQGDSAMYLCASSSLAGAKNIQYFGAGTRLSVL.